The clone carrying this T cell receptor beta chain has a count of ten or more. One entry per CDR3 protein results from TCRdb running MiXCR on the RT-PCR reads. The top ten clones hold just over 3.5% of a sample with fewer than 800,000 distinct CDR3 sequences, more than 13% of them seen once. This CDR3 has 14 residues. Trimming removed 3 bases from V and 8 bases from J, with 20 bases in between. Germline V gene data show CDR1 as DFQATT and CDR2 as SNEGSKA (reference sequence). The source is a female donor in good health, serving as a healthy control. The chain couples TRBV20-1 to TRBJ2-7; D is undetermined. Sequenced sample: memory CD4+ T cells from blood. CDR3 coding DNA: TGCAGTGCTAGTCGATCGTCCACCTCGGTACAGCAGTACTTC. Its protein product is CSASRSSTSVQQYF.